The 26 T cell receptor beta chains given below trace back to one sample, sequenced in a study of blood T cells in healthy people across ages. A J-beta primer mix and a sample-barcoded 5' primer were used in a second PCR of roughly 6 to 11 cycles. MiXCR, run by TCRdb on the 5' RACE reads, gives a single entry per CDR3 protein. Here the sample spans about 1.8 million distinct CDR3 sequences, roughly 50% being singletons. Sequencing was done on a sample of blood. The origin of the receptors is a woman in her thirties or forties in good health.

This clonotype was seen more than once but under ten times. This sequence joins TRBV12-5 and TRBJ2-3; 9 nucleotides align to TRBD1. Unmatched junction bases numbered 6, after V lost 5 bases and J lost 3 bases. The CDR3 contains 15 residues. The V gene's germline CDR1 is LGHNT and CDR2 FRNRAP. The CDR3 region is CASGKGQGWTDTQYF. The CDR3 bases are TGTGCTAGTGGTAAGGGACAGGGTTGGACAGATACGCAGTATTTT.

This sequence joins TRBV28 and TRBJ2-7; 9 bases fit TRBD2. The germline gives CDR1 MDHEN, CDR2 SYDVKM. This CDR3 contains 14 residues. V gave up 5 bases and J gave up 4 bases; unmatched junction bases: 6. The CDR3 sequence is CASSDGTSIYEQYF. In nucleotides, the CDR3 is TGTGCCAGCAGTGACGGGACTAGCATATACGAGCAGTACTTC.

The gene calls are TRBV18 and TRBJ2-1, with a tentative D call TRBD1 (7 bases). Germline-derived CDR1 and CDR2 are KGHSH and LQKENI. The CDR3 totals 16 residues. The V end lost 3 bases, the J end lost 2 bases, and 14 bases lay between the germline ends. CDR3 amino acids: CASSPRGATAYNEQFF. CDR3 DNA: TGTGCCAGCTCACCCAGGGGGGCGACGGCCTACAATGAGCAGTTCTTC.

The J gene is TRBJ1-2, the V gene TRBV18, with a possible D match to TRBD1 (5 bases). The CDR3 spans 15 residues. Germline CDR1 and CDR2: KGHSH and LQKENI. Between the trimmed V and J ends, which lost 3 bases and 5 bases, there was a span of 16 bases. CDR3 amino acids: CASSPAGTEEYGYTF. The CDR3 DNA reads as TGTGCCAGCTCACCTGCCGGGACGGAGGAATATGGCTACACCTTC.

As concerns this clonotype: One end of the junction fails to match germline, which may point to a read error. This chain connects TRBV28 to TRBJ1-2; D remains ambiguous. Germline V lookup: CDR1 MDHEN, CDR2 SYDVKM. The CDR3 covers 12 residues. In nucleotides, the CDR3 is TGTGCGAGCACTGGCTACCTGGGGGGCTACACCTTC. Translation: CASTGYLGGYTF.

A word on this clonotype: One end of the junction is discordant with germline, which a read error may explain. CDR3 sequence: CAGSLSYGEETQYF. The CDR3 DNA follows: TGTGCCGGCAGCTTGAGTTACGGGGAAGAGACCCAGTACTTC. The chain carries TRBV7-8 and TRBJ2-7, with a possible D match to TRBD2 (5 bases). The DNA matches TRBJ2-5 better at its end, which makes the J call doubtful. The CDR3 runs 14 residues. From germline, CDR1 is SGHVS and CDR2 FQNEAQ.

This clonotype was detected only a few times. Here the CDR3 reads CASSVMTGAIPYEQYF. The CDR3 region has the DNA TGTGCCAGCAGCGTGATGACAGGAGCAATTCCCTACGAGCAGTACTTC. The chain has TRBV7-9 and TRBJ2-7; tentative D call: TRBD1 (6 bases). The V and J ends lost 5 bases and 2 bases respectively, with 19 bases between them. CDR1 and CDR2 (germline): SEHNR, FQNEAQ (reference sequence). The CDR3 spans 16 residues.

This clonotype showed up just a few times. This chain joins TRBV27 and TRBJ2-1, with unresolved D. CDR3 length: 9 amino acids. The V end lost 4 bases, the J end lost 8 bases, and 0 bases lay between the germline ends. Germline-derived CDR1 and CDR2 are MNHEY and SMNVEV (reference sequence). This CDR3 is CASSYEQFF. CDR3 DNA: TGTGCCAGCAGTTATGAGCAGTTCTTC.

CDR3 region: CASSLVGAGAASYNEQFF. The CDR3 DNA follows: TGCGCCAGCAGCTTGGTCGGAGCGGGGGCCGCCTCCTACAATGAGCAGTTCTTC. The chain couples TRBV5-1 to TRBJ2-1; the match to TRBD2 covers 8 bases. With 0 bases clipped from V and 0 bases from J, the junction kept 8 bases outside the gene matches. The germline V gene encodes CDR1 SGHRS and CDR2 YFSETQ. The CDR3 sequence is 18 residues long.

This clonotype was detected only once. This chain connects TRBV6-2 or TRBV6-3 to TRBJ1-5; D might be TRBD1 (6 bases). The V gene's germline CDR1 is MNHEY and CDR2 SVGEGT. The CDR3 sequence is 16 residues long. Trimming pared 0 bases from V and 2 bases from J, leaving 11 bases between. As DNA, the CDR3 is TGTGCCAGCAGTTACTCGGGGGCCTTAGGCAATCAGCCCCAGCATTTT. The encoded protein is CASSYSGALGNQPQHF.

This clonotype has a handful of counts. The chain uses TRBV27 and TRBJ2-5, with TRBD1 matching 10 bases. The junction had 3 bases not matched to a gene; V was cut back by 3 bases and J by 5 bases. Germline V gives CDR1 MNHEY, CDR2 SMNVEV (reference sequence). The CDR3 sequence is 14 residues long. This chain's CDR3 is CASSFLDRGETQYF. Here the CDR3 DNA reads TGTGCCAGCAGTTTTCTGGACAGGGGGGAGACCCAGTACTTC.

The chain couples TRBV9 to TRBJ2-4, with no clear D. V was cut by 1 base and J by 7 bases, with 15 bases left in between. The V gene's germline CDR1 is SGDLS and CDR2 YYNGEE. This CDR3 contains 15 residues. CDR3 DNA sequence: TGTGCCAGCAGCGTACAGGCCTATGGGCGGAACATTCAGTACTTC. Its translation is CASSVQAYGRNIQYF.

This chain links TRBV12-3 or TRBV12-4 with TRBJ2-7, with 8 bases identical to TRBD2. The DNA end is more similar to TRBJ2-5, so the J call may be wrong. The CDR3 loop spans 17 amino acids. CDR3 in DNA: TGTGCCAGCACCTTTAGAGCGGGGACTAGTGGGGTGGAGACCCAGTACTTC. Translated, it gives CASTFRAGTSGVETQYF.

This chain connects TRBV7-2 to TRBJ2-1; 9 nucleotides agree with TRBD1. The CDR3 sequence is 16 residues long. J was trimmed by 4 bases and V by 5 bases; bases with no gene match: 9. Germline V gene lookup returns CDR1 SGHTA and CDR2 FQGNSA. The CDR3 DNA follows: TGTGCCAGCAGCCCTACAGGGGGCGGTGGTTACAATGAGCAGTTCTTC. Its protein product is CASSPTGGGGYNEQFF.

The rearrangement joins TRBV24-1 to TRBJ2-4, with 12 bases aligning to TRBD2. The end of the DNA aligns better with TRBJ2-7, so the J call may be wrong. The CDR3 has 17 residues. Germline V gene data show CDR1 as KGHDR and CDR2 as SFDVKD. The CDR3 nucleotides read TGTGCCACCTCCGGACTAGCGGGGCAAACCCCGGTCTACGAGCAGTACTTC. This encodes CATSGLAGQTPVYEQYF.

The sample holds a few counts of this clonotype. CDR3 DNA sequence: TGCAGTGCTAGAGACACCAACACCGGGACGGCCGGAGTGACCCAGTACTTC. Its protein product is CSARDTNTGTAGVTQYF. V usage is TRBV20-1 and J usage is TRBJ2-5; D may correspond to TRBD1 or TRBD2 (5 bases each). Looked up from germline, CDR1 is DFQATT and CDR2 is SNEGSKA (reference sequence). The CDR3 is made up of 17 amino acids. V was clipped by 0 bases and J by 7 bases, with 24 bases between them.

The V and J genes are TRBV7-9 and TRBJ1-1; D is unresolved. Looked up from germline, CDR1 is SEHNR and CDR2 is FQNEAQ (reference sequence). The CDR3 totals 12 residues. V shed 5 bases and J shed 10 bases, with 14 bases lying between them. The CDR3 loop is CASSHERPGAFF. Here the CDR3 DNA reads TGTGCCAGCAGCCATGAAAGACCGGGAGCTTTCTTT. Supplemented by reference TRBV7-9 and TRBJ1-1, the full variable domain reads DTGVSQNPRHKITKRGQNVTFRCDPISEHNRLYWYRQTLGQGPEFLTYFQNEAQLEKSRLLSDRFSAERPKGSFSTLEIQRTEQGDSAMYLCASSHERPGAFFGQGTRLTVV.

This rearrangement joins TRBV20-1 to TRBJ2-4; TRBD2 might be the D (5 bases). The J call may not be correct, given that the DNA end is closer to TRBJ2-5. Germline V gene data show CDR1 as DFQATT and CDR2 as SNEGSKA (reference sequence). The CDR3 is 11 residues long. The CDR3 spells CSATAGETQYF. Here the CDR3 DNA reads TGCAGTGCTACCGCGGGTGAGACCCAGTACTTC.

CDR3 sequence (DNA): TGTGCCATCAGTGTCTCGGGACAGAGTAATGAAAAACTGTTTTTT. As protein: CAISVSGQSNEKLFF. The chain has TRBV10-3 and TRBJ1-4, with TRBD1 matching over 7 bases. Germline lookup yields CDR1 ENHRY and CDR2 SYGVKD. V dropped 4 bases and J dropped 4; count of bases not matched to a gene: 6. The CDR3 has 15 amino acids.

This clonotype was observed a single time. This rearrangement joins TRBV28 to TRBJ1-5; the D gene is possibly TRBD1 (6 bases). The CDR3 is made up of 14 amino acids. Trimming cost V 3 bases and J 7 bases, with 13 bases left between them. In germline, CDR1 is MDHEN, CDR2 SYDVKM. The CDR3 DNA follows: TGTGCCAGCAGTTTCGGGTCAGGGGAACAGCCCCAGCATTTT. It encodes CASSFGSGEQPQHF.

A single count supports this clonotype. The chain recombines TRBV10-3 with TRBJ2-3; weak D call: TRBD2 (6 bases). This CDR3 contains 17 residues. V shed 2 bases and J shed 0 bases, with 15 bases lying between them. Germline-derived CDR1 and CDR2 are ENHRY and SYGVKD. This CDR3 is CAISEGGGGTSTDTQYF. The CDR3 DNA reads TGTGCCATCAGTGAGGGTGGCGGAGGGACTAGCACAGATACGCAGTATTTT.

The chain combines TRBV7-2 with TRBJ2-7; D possibly corresponds to TRBD1 (5 bases). The CDR3 contains 16 residues. V was clipped by 5 bases and J by 0 bases, with 17 bases between them. Germline-derived CDR1 and CDR2 are SGHTA and FQGNSA. CDR3 sequence reads: CASSPSTSTASYEQYF. For the CDR3, the DNA is TGTGCCAGCAGCCCGAGCACCTCGACAGCCTCCTACGAGCAGTACTTC.

About this clonotype itself: An end of the junction differs from the germline gene, which may be a read error. This chain connects TRBV7-7 to TRBJ2-3; 14 bases line up with TRBD2. Germline CDR1 SSHAT, CDR2 FNYEAQ (reference sequence). The CDR3 consists of 19 residues. The DNA for the CDR3 is TGTGCTAGCAGCCCCCAAGGACTAGCGGGGGGTAGCGGCACAGATACGCAGTATTTT. This sequence encodes CASSPQGLAGGSGTDTQYF. Supplemented by reference TRBV7-7 and TRBJ2-3, the full variable domain reads GAGVSQSPRYKVTKRGQDVTLRCDPISSHATLYWYQQALGQGPEFLTYFNYEAQPDKSGLPSDRFSAERPEGSISTLTIQRTEQRDSAMYRCASSPQGLAGGSGTDTQYFGPGTRLTVL.

The chain has TRBV11-2 and TRBJ1-5, with 7 bases matching TRBD1. V was clipped by 0 bases and J by 2 bases; unmatched bases: 4. The V gene's germline CDR1 is SGHAT and CDR2 FQNNGV. The length of the CDR3 is 16 residues. The CDR3: CASSLEHQGGNQPQHF. In DNA form, the CDR3 reads TGTGCCAGCAGCTTAGAACATCAGGGGGGCAATCAGCCCCAGCATTTT.

The rearrangement joins TRBV5-1 to TRBJ2-2; D is uncertain. Per the germline V gene, CDR1 is SGHRS and CDR2 is YFSETQ. The V end was cut by 3 bases, the J end by 0 bases, with 12 bases between. CDR3 length: 16 amino acids. This CDR3 is CASSSPPLTNTGELFF. The CDR3 DNA reads as TGCGCCAGCAGCTCCCCCCCACTAACGAACACCGGGGAGCTGTTTTTT.

The rearrangement joins TRBV20-1 to TRBJ1-2; maybe TRBD1 (6 bases). Germline V gene lookup returns CDR1 DFQATT and CDR2 SNEGSKA (reference sequence). The CDR3 covers 12 residues. Trimming left V 5 bases short and J 3 bases short, with 10 bases between. CDR3 coding DNA: TGCAGTGCTTGGGGGGCGGACTATGGCTACACCTTC. The encoded protein is CSAWGADYGYTF.